The subject of this entry is one T cell receptor (beta chain). The antigen remains unidentified. V was trimmed by 1 base and J by 0 bases, leaving 8 bases between them. This CDR3 region has 14 residues. Germline values: CDR1 DFQATT, CDR2 SNEGSKA (reference sequence). The sample is drawn from a study of T cell repertoires in cytomegalovirus infection. Across the study: A matching HLA type, together with CMV infection, was signaled by public TCR beta signatures. Points from the study as a whole: HLA-C-restricted, CMV-specific TCR beta clonotypes were dominant ex vivo.

TCRdb re-called the reads with MiXCR, one entry per CDR3 protein. The table shows about 360,000 distinct CDR3 sequences, with 15% to 20% occurring only once. Sequenced input: PBMCs. The TCR comes from a human donor in good health (CMV status not recorded). Some clones in this sample may be carry-over from other donors' samples. This chain links TRBV20-1 with TRBJ2-3; no reliable D call. The CDR3 nucleotides are TGCAGTGCTAGAGCGGTGACTAGCACAGATACGCAGTATTTT. It encodes CSARAVTSTDTQYF.